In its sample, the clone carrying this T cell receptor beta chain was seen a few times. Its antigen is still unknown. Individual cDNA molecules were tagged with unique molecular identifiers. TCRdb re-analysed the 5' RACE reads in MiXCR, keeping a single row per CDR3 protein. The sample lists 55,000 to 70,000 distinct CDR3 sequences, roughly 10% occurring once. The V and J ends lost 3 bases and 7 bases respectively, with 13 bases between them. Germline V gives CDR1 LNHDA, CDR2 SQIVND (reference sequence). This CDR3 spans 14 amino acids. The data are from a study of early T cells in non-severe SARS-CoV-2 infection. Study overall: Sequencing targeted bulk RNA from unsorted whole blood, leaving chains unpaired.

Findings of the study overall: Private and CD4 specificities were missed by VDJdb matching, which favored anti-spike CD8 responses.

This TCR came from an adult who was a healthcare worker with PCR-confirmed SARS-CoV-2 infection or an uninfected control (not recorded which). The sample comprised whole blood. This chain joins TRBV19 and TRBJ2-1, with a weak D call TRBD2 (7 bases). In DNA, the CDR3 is TGTGCCAGTAGTATTGGGGGGGCATTGAATGAGCAGTTCTTC. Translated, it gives CASSIGGALNEQFF.